The text below deals with one TCR beta chain. This clone's antigen is unknown. No clone much larger than this one lies a single base away; base qualities are absent. What the treatment or condition label conveys for this sample: some 20 received Ad26.COV2.S at low or high dose, single or two shots; 5 received placebo; per-sample allocation not given. Repertoires of vaccine and placebo recipients were sequenced from samples collected on day 63 after the first injection. Between 29 July and 7 August 2020, Cohort 1b enrolled some 25 adults aged 18-55 years at one site in Boston, USA. Ad26.COV2.S consisted of a replication-incompetent adenovirus type 26 vector by which a prefusion-stabilized SARS-CoV-2 spike protein from the original Wuhan strain was expressed. From the cysteine through the phenylalanine, the CDR3 covers 16 amino acids. Only the CDR3 region is kept as DNA, spanning 48 bases read in frame from base 1. At the junction V is shortened by 0 bases and J by 2 bases; bases outside the gene matches: 4. The germline V gene (reference sequence) gives CDR1 as SGHKS and CDR2 as YYEKEE.

This record comes from a study of Ad26.COV2.S vaccination and SARS-CoV-2 variants (dated by TCRdb to the early 2020s). With regard to the full study: Donors in the vaccine arm were drawn from COV1001, a phase I-IIa trial of Ad26.COV2.S in healthy adults that was multicentre, randomized, double-blind and placebo-controlled. Ad26.COV2.S was administered intramuscularly at 5 x 10^10 or 1 x 10^11 viral particles, either as a single shot or as two shots given 56 days apart. Sequencing of the TCRbeta repertoire served to evaluate the specificity and breadth of SARS-CoV-2-reactive T cell receptors following Ad26.COV2.S vaccination. A total of approximately 32 samples were included in the TCR-sequenced set, comprising around 19 Ad26.COV2.S vaccine recipients, 5 placebo recipients and 8 SARS-CoV-2 convalescent individuals. Trial participants were randomized into five groups of five: low-dose or high-dose Ad26.COV2.S given once or twice, or placebo on both occasions. Throughout the experiments and outcome assessment, investigators stayed blinded to trial group allocation. The paper's findings and limits, for the study overall: Spike-specific TCR breadth was higher in Ad26.COV2.S recipients than in placebo recipients (P = 0.0014). Comparable non-spike TCR breadth was observed between vaccine and placebo recipients, consistent with only spike being contained in the vaccine. It was noted by the authors that total T cell responses may have been underestimated by the TCR breadth and depth analyses. Substantial breadth of spike-specific CD8+ and CD4+ T cell responses was reported after vaccination. The study was not powered to compare responses between vaccine doses or regimens.

TCRbeta CDR3 regions were sequenced with the immunoSEQ Assay. After extraction, genomic DNA underwent amplification by bias-controlled multiplex PCR, followed by high-throughput sequencing. The authors processed their data as follows. To quantify the absolute abundance of every unique TCRbeta CDR3 region, sequences were collapsed and filtered. T cell fraction was estimated by normalizing TCRbeta template counts to usable DNA, which was measured by amplifying reference genes present in all nucleated cells. Repertoire TCRs were annotated as SARS-CoV-2-specific by exact matching of V gene, CDR3 amino acid sequence and J gene to a known reactive TCR set. The reference SARS-CoV-2 TCR set was derived from MIRA and filtered for enrichment in COVID-19-positive ImmuneCODE repertoires, a step that removed public or cross-reactive TCRs. Drawing on the MIRA antigens, annotated TCRs were analysed further at the level of specific ORF or position within ORF. Depth was the summed frequency of annotated unique rearrangements, while breadth was defined as annotated unique rearrangements over total unique productive rearrangements. Two-sided Wilcoxon rank-sum tests were applied when comparing TCR breadth between groups. Imported from immuneACCESS, the table was reduced by TCRdb to in-frame sequences with V and J called. These copies leave out some clones; in studies compared against another copy, an unresolved V gene accounts for under half, and the cause of the remainder is not known. V, J and clone size derive from that table, while D and trimming were established from the DNA sequence. This sample comprises more than 350,000 clones, 75% to 95% of them detected only once. 9% to 15% of the sample lies in the top ten.

The receptor's source is a person between 18 and 65 years old who received the Ad26.COV2.S COVID-19 vaccine or a placebo. The input for sequencing was peripheral blood, taken in a trial of Ad26.COV2.S vaccine versus placebo. The chain links TRBV5-5 with TRBJ1-3, with 8 middle bases fitting TRBD1. The CDR3 sequence is CASSLDRGTTGNTIYF. The base sequence is TGTGCCAGCAGCTTGGACAGGGGGACGACTGGAAACACCATATATTTT.